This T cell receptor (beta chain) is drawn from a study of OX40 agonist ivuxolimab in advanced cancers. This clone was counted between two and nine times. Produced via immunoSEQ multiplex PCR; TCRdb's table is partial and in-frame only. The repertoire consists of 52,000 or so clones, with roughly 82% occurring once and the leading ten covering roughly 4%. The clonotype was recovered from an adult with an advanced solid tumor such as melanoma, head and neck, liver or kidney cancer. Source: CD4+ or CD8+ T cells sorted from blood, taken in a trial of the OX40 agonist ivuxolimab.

The CDR3 region has the DNA TGTGCCAGCACTCGGCTCGGCGACACCGGGGAGCTGTTTTTT. Its protein is CASTRLGDTGELFF. The rearrangement uses TRBV2 and TRBJ2-2; no clear D gene. Trimming removed 7 bases at V and 3 bases at J, with 12 bases between. The CDR3 is 14 residues long. Germline CDR1 SNHLY, CDR2 FYNNEI.